The 7 T cell receptor beta chains presented below share a single source sample, sequenced in a study of T cell repertoires in cytomegalovirus infection. TCRdb used MiXCR to reprocess the reads, holding one entry per CDR3 protein. The sample yields 150,000 to 200,000 distinct CDR3 sequences, 8% to 10% seen once. Sequenced: PBMCs. The receptors shown here come from a human donor in good health (CMV status not recorded). Some clones in this sample may be carry-over from other donors' samples.

Ten or more counts support this clonotype. The chain is built from TRBV7-2 and TRBJ2-5, with 11 bases identical to TRBD2. Germline values: CDR1 SGHTA, CDR2 FQGNSA. CDR3 length: 16 residues. V shed 5 bases, J shed 1 base, and the junction held 6 bases outside the gene matches. CDR3 sequence reads: CASSRRTSGSQETQYF. CDR3 nucleotides: TGTGCCAGCAGCAGGAGGACTAGCGGGTCCCAAGAGACCCAGTACTTC.

This clonotype occurred many times. V gene TRBV12-3 or TRBV12-4 combines with J gene TRBJ2-7; D is tentatively TRBD1 or TRBD2 (5 bases each). V was shortened by 3 bases and J by 6 bases, with 6 bases between the two germline ends. This CDR3 is 11 amino acids long. The CDR3 here is CASSFGAEQYF. The CDR3 region has the DNA TGTGCCAGCAGTTTCGGGGCCGAGCAGTACTTC.

This clonotype has only a few counts. The chain uses TRBV7-2 and TRBJ1-2, with D uncertain. The germline V gene has CDR1 SGHTA and CDR2 FQGNSA. CDR3 length: 13 residues. V was shortened by 3 bases and J by 3 bases, with 8 bases between the two germline ends. CDR3 nucleotide sequence: TGTGCCAGCAGCTTCGGCACGGACTATGGCTACACCTTC. This translates into CASSFGTDYGYTF. The full variable domain, in which reference TRBV7-2 and TRBJ1-2 provide the parts outside the CDR3, is GAGVSQSPSNKVTEKGKDVELRCDPISGHTALYWYRQSLGQGLEFLIYFQGNSAPDKSGLPSDRFSAERTGGSVSTLTIQRTQQEDSAVYLCASSFGTDYGYTFGSGTRLTVV.

In this sample, this clonotype turned up many times. The chain recombines TRBV5-1 with TRBJ1-1, with D possibly matching TRBD1 (6 bases). The CDR3 covers 14 residues. With 5 bases removed from V and 7 bases from J, the gap between germline ends came to 18 bases. CDR1 and CDR2 (germline): SGHRS, YFSETQ. For the CDR3, the DNA is TGCGCCAGCAGGGAGACAGGCCGTCCGCATGAAGCTTTCTTT. It specifies CASRETGRPHEAFF. The entire variable domain, with the rest obtained from reference TRBV5-1 and TRBJ1-1, is as follows: KAGVTQTPRYLIKTRGQQVTLSCSPISGHRSVSWYQQTPGQGLQFLFEYFSETQRNKGNFPGRFSGRQFSNSRSEMNVSTLELGDSALYLCASRETGRPHEAFFGQGTRLTVV.

This clonotype was seen only a few times. The chain links TRBV20-1 to TRBJ2-1, with TRBD2 matching 9 bases. V was clipped by 1 base and J by 4 bases; unmatched bases: 14. Germline values: CDR1 DFQATT, CDR2 SNEGSKA (reference sequence). The CDR3 contains 18 residues. The DNA for the CDR3 is TGCAGTGCTAGAGCCCGAGGCGGGAGGGCCCAGGGATACAATGAGCAGTTCTTC. Translated, it gives CSARARGGRAQGYNEQFF.

In this sample, this clonotype turned up many times. This chain links TRBV6-5 with TRBJ1-3; D possibly corresponds to TRBD1 (5 bases). V lost 5 bases and J 7 bases, leaving 18 bases between the germline ends. Germline lookup yields CDR1 MNHEY and CDR2 SVGAGI. The CDR3 sequence is 15 residues long. CDR3 amino acids: CASSEPGPASNTIYF. The CDR3 DNA follows: TGTGCCAGCAGTGAACCAGGGCCGGCTTCGAACACCATATATTTT.

The table lists this clonotype with a few counts. This chain uses TRBV7-2 with TRBJ1-4; tentatively, D is TRBD1 (5 bases). CDR3 size: 13 residues. CDR1 and CDR2 from the germline V gene are SGHTA and FQGNSA. V was trimmed by 4 bases and J by 13 bases, leaving 16 bases between them. The DNA of the CDR3 is TGTGCCAGCAGCTCGTCAAGGGGATACAGACTGTTTTTT. It translates to CASSSSRGYRLFF.